This TCR beta chain was sequenced during a study of CD8+ T cells in alopecia areata. Study context: Each day, treated patients took oral tofacitinib twice, at 5 to 10 mg per dose. General study findings and limits: Because one nonresponder was included, the link of baseline CD8+ expansion to response is considered uncertain.

The CDR3 contains 12 residues. Germline CDR1 reads SQVTM; CDR2 reads ANQGSEA. J lost 10 bases, V lost 2 bases, and 4 bases had no gene match. About this clone: Its specificity is unknown.

Treatment specified: oral pan-JAK inhibitor, 5-10 mg twice daily. A FACSAria was used to sort CD4+ and CD8+ T cells. These cells came from PBMCs. As the sequencing template, cDNA was produced by extracting RNA and reverse transcribing it. Sequencing was performed with immunoSEQ multiplex PCR; in TCRdb, only in-frame clones are kept and a portion is missing. The table records some 190,000 clones, approximately 51% of them present only once. This TCR derives from a human donor with alopecia areata. The chain joins TRBV29-1 to TRBJ2-1; 8 bases map to TRBD1. Sequences were derived from CD8+ T cells sorted from blood, sampled between weeks 51 and 52, from a patient treated with tofacitinib. Here the CDR3 reads CSVEYRGDEQFF. CDR3 DNA sequence: TGCAGCGTTGAATACAGGGGGGACGAGCAGTTCTTC.